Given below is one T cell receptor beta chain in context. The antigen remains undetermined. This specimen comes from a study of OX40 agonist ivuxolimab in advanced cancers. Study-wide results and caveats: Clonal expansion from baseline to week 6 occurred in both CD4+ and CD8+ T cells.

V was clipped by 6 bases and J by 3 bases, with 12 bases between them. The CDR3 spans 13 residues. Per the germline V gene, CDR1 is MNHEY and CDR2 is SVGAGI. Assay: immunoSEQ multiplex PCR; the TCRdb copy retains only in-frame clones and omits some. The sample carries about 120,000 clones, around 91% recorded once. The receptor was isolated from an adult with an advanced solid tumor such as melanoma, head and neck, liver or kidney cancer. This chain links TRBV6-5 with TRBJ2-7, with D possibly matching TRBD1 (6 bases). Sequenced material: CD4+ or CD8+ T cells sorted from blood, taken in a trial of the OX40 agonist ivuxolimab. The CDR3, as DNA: TGTGCCAGCAGCCAAACAGGGAACTACGAGCAGTACTTC. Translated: CASSQTGNYEQYF.